A selection of T cell receptor beta chains follows, all from one sample in a study of blood T cell repertoires in COVID-19. Produced via immunoSEQ multiplex PCR; TCRdb's table is partial and in-frame only. Of roughly 35,000 clones listed, 75% to 90% are singletons. Sample: peripheral blood. These TCRs come from a man aged 55 to 70 with active COVID-19. The CDR3 runs from the conserved cysteine through the conserved F or W. The D gene is left open where the match is weak. Some rows have no size entry. The others give once, few or many, or a class for an expanded clone.

len	v_gene	j_gene	d_gene	abundance	CDR3aa	CDR3nt
17	TRBV27	TRBJ2-3	NA	NA	CASSLRRGPIRTDTQYF	TGTGCCAGCAGTTTACGGCGAGGCCCTATAAGGACAGATACGCAGTATTTT
14	TRBV29-1	TRBJ2-7	NA	NA	CSATGTFGSYEQYF	TGCAGCGCCACCGGGACTTTCGGCTCCTACGAGCAGTACTTC
13	TRBV7-3	TRBJ1-1	NA	once	CASSFGGFGEAFF	TGTGCCAGCAGCTTCGGTGGTTTTGGTGAAGCTTTCTTT
15	TRBV20-1	TRBJ1-5	TRBD1	NA	CSASQRTGGGQPQHF	TGCAGTGCTAGTCAGCGGACAGGGGGCGGTCAGCCCCAGCATTTT
15	TRBV11-2	TRBJ1-1	NA	NA	CASSPLQGPDTEAFF	TGTGCCAGCAGCCCCCTACAGGGTCCCGACACTGAAGCTTTCTTT
15	TRBV6-5	TRBJ1-3	NA	NA	CASSYSSGLGNTIYF	TGTGCCAGCAGTTACTCGTCGGGGTTGGGAAACACCATATATTTT
15	TRBV10-3	TRBJ2-2	TRBD2	NA	CAISEEWTSGMELFF	TGTGCCATCAGTGAGGAATGGACTAGCGGGATGGAGCTGTTTTTT
14	TRBV5-1	TRBJ2-7	TRBD2	NA	CASSQTSGIDEQYF	TGCGCCAGCAGCCAGACTAGCGGTATCGACGAGCAGTACTTC
18	TRBV5-4	TRBJ1-6	TRBD1	few	CASSGTGTGDSYNSPLHF	TGTGCCAGCAGCGGAACCGGGACAGGCGACTCCTATAATTCACCCCTCCACTTT
14	TRBV4-1	TRBJ2-5	TRBD1	NA	CASSYGQGQETQYF	TGCGCCAGCAGCTACGGACAGGGACAAGAGACCCAGTACTTC
15	TRBV6-5	TRBJ1-5	TRBD1	few	CASSRTGYGNQPQHF	TGTGCCAGCAGCCGGACAGGGTATGGCAATCAGCCCCAGCATTTT
18	TRBV3-1/TRBV3-2	TRBJ2-5	TRBD2	NA	CASSRRPGLAGGGETQYF	TGTGCCAGCAGCAGACGTCCGGGACTAGCGGGAGGCGGGGAGACCCAGTACTTC
14	TRBV6-5	TRBJ1-6	NA	NA	CASSYSGVNSPLHF	TGTGCCAGCAGTTACTCAGGGGTTAATTCACCCCTCCACTTT
15	TRBV19	TRBJ2-1	TRBD2	NA	CASTGGLNSYNEQFF	TGTGCCAGCACGGGAGGGCTTAACTCCTACAATGAGCAGTTCTTC
15	TRBV6-6	TRBJ2-5	TRBD2	NA	CASSYPGAGEETQYF	TGTGCCAGCAGTTACCCAGGAGCGGGAGAAGAGACCCAGTACTTC
17	TRBV12-5	TRBJ1-6	TRBD1	NA	CASGLGFGQGSSSPLHF	TGTGCTAGTGGTTTGGGATTTGGACAGGGCAGTAGTTCACCCCTCCACTTT
14	TRBV3-1/TRBV3-2	TRBJ2-3	TRBD1	NA	CASSYRGSTDTQYF	TGTGCCAGCAGCTACAGGGGGAGCACAGATACGCAGTATTTT
16	TRBV3-1/TRBV3-2	TRBJ2-1	TRBD2	once	CASSQVSLAGNNEQFF	TGTGCCAGCAGCCAAGTTTCGCTAGCGGGGAACAATGAGCAGTTCTTC